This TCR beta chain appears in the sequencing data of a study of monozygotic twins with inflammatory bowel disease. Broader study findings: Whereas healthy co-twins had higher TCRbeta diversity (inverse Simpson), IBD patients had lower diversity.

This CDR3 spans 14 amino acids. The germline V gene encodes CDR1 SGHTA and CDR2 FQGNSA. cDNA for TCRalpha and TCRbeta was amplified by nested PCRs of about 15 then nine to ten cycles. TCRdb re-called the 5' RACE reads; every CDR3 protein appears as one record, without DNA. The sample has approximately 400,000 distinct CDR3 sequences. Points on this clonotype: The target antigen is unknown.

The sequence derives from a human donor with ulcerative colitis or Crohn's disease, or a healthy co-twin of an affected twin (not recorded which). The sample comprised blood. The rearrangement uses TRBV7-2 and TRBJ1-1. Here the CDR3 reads CASSFTIANTEAFF.